Each of the 29 T cell receptor beta chains below was sequenced from the same sample in a study of CD8 T cells in ankylosing spondylitis. TCRdb re-called the 5' RACE reads with MiXCR, one entry per CDR3 protein. The table has a few hundred thousand distinct CDR3 sequences, roughly 25% seen once; the top ten hold 0.61%. Sequenced: blood, either unsorted or a sorted T cell fraction (not recorded which). These receptors came from a male donor with ankylosing spondylitis or in good health (not recorded which).

This clonotype was seen repeatedly, ten times or more. The chain joins TRBV20-1 to TRBJ2-1, with D possibly TRBD2 on 6 matching bases. CDR3 length equals 18 residues. From germline, CDR1 is DFQATT and CDR2 SNEGSKA (reference sequence). Deletions cut 3 bases from V and 3 bases from J, with 24 bases between. CDR3 loop: CSASRSGGLTGIYNEQFF. The CDR3 nucleotides read TGCAGTGCTAGCCGTTCTGGAGGGTTAACGGGGATCTACAATGAGCAGTTCTTC.

This clonotype was picked up many times. The rearrangement links TRBV5-5 to TRBJ2-7, with 7 bases aligning to TRBD1. The CDR3 is 15 residues long. V trimming: 5 bases; J trimming: 2 bases; junction bases outside the gene matches: 10. Germline V gives CDR1 SGHKS, CDR2 YYEKEE (reference sequence). CDR3 DNA: TGTGCCAGCAGACAGGGGATCATCAAAACCTACGAGCAGTACTTC. Translation gives CASRQGIIKTYEQYF.

Ten or more counts support this clonotype. The chain joins TRBV29-1 to TRBJ2-3, with 9 bases that match TRBD1. Germline assignment: CDR1 SQVTM and CDR2 ANQGSEA. Trimming took 1 base from V and 0 from J; bases not matched to a gene: 2. The length of the CDR3 is 15 residues. CDR3 sequence: CSVEGDRASTDTQYF. The CDR3 DNA sequence: TGCAGCGTTGAAGGGGACAGGGCTAGCACAGATACGCAGTATTTT.

This clonotype has only a few counts. The chain links TRBV20-1 to TRBJ1-1; 7 bases agree with TRBD1. The germline V gene has CDR1 DFQATT and CDR2 SNEGSKA (reference sequence). The CDR3 runs 13 residues. J was trimmed by 2 bases and V by 6 bases; bases with no gene match: 6. CDR3 sequence: CSAARGVNTEAFF. CDR3 coding DNA: TGCAGTGCCGCCAGGGGGGTAAACACTGAAGCTTTCTTT.

This clonotype was seen more than once but under ten times. The CDR3 sequence: CASSSQPTSGGGEQYF. CDR3 sequence (DNA): TGTGCCAGCAGCTCCCAACCGACTAGCGGGGGCGGCGAGCAGTACTTC. This rearrangement joins TRBV7-3 to TRBJ2-7, with 12 bases fitting TRBD2. The CDR3 consists of 16 residues. The V and J ends lost 4 bases and 6 bases, in that order; junction bases with no gene match: 10. Germline V gene lookup returns CDR1 SGHTA and CDR2 FQGTGA.

The chain links TRBV29-1 to TRBJ2-1; TRBD1 matches at 9 bases. This CDR3 has 13 amino acids. Germline values: CDR1 SQVTM, CDR2 ANQGSEA. The V and J ends lost 6 bases and 7 bases, in that order; junction bases with no gene match: 7. In nucleotides, the CDR3 is TGCAGCGTAGGGGGACAGGGAGGGAATGAGCAGTTCTTC. Protein: CSVGGQGGNEQFF.

This clonotype was recorded at least ten times. This sequence joins TRBV28 and TRBJ1-6; D is unresolved. CDR3 size: 16 residues. Between the trimmed V and J ends, which lost 4 bases and 0 bases, there was a span of 10 bases. In germline, CDR1 is MDHEN, CDR2 SYDVKM. Written as DNA, the CDR3 is TGTGCCAGCAGTTCGGCGGAGAGCTCCTATAATTCACCCCTCCACTTT. Its translation is CASSSAESSYNSPLHF.

In this sample, this clonotype turned up many times. The chain combines TRBV20-1 with TRBJ2-3, with D possibly matching TRBD1 (6 bases). The germline gives CDR1 DFQATT, CDR2 SNEGSKA (reference sequence). The CDR3 contains 14 residues. The V and J ends lost 6 bases and 2 bases respectively, with 15 bases between them. The chain's CDR3 is CSAPRQEITDTQYF. The DNA for the CDR3 is TGCAGTGCCCCAAGACAGGAGATCACAGATACGCAGTATTTT.

This sequence joins TRBV12-3 or TRBV12-4 and TRBJ2-7; D is possibly TRBD1 or TRBD2 (5 bases each). The length of the CDR3 is 11 residues. The V and J ends lost 3 bases and 10 bases respectively, with 10 bases between them. CDR3 in DNA: TGTGCCAGCAGTTTGGGGGTTCGACAGTACTTC. Residues: CASSLGVRQYF.

Here the CDR3 reads CASSPHQGGASTDTQYF. CDR3 DNA sequence: TGTGCCAGCAGTCCCCACCAAGGAGGCGCTAGCACAGATACGCAGTATTTT. The chain combines TRBV12-3 or TRBV12-4 with TRBJ2-3; D is perhaps TRBD2 (5 bases). The CDR3 has 17 amino acids. Deletions cut 5 bases from V and 0 bases from J, with 18 bases between.

The gene calls are TRBV7-3 and TRBJ2-5; D possibly corresponds to TRBD2 (5 bases). Germline-derived CDR1 and CDR2 are SGHTA and FQGTGA. V was shortened by 1 base and J by 5 bases, with 14 bases between the two germline ends. This CDR3 has 15 residues. The CDR3 DNA reads TGTGCCAGCAGCTTAAGCGGGTACTGGCGGGAGACCCAGTACTTC. The encoded protein is CASSLSGYWRETQYF.

This clonotype was observed a handful of times. The chain employs TRBV20-1 and TRBJ1-5; no firm D call. The ends were cut back, 6 bases at V and 5 bases at J, with 8 bases in the middle. The germline V gene encodes CDR1 DFQATT and CDR2 SNEGSKA (reference sequence). CDR3 length: 11 residues. The CDR3 loop reads CSAAGDQPQHF. The DNA for the CDR3 is TGCAGTGCCGCCGGGGATCAGCCCCAGCATTTT.

This clonotype appeared many times. The chain employs TRBV6-1 and TRBJ1-4; tentative D call: TRBD1 (5 bases). Germline V gene data show CDR1 as MNHNS and CDR2 as SASEGT. The CDR3 loop spans 16 amino acids. Trimming pared 6 bases from V and 0 bases from J, leaving 14 bases between. The CDR3 region has the DNA TGTGCCAGCAGCAAGGCAACGGGGGCAACTAATGAAAAACTGTTTTTT. Protein: CASSKATGATNEKLFF.

The chain recombines TRBV29-1 with TRBJ1-1; D ambiguous. With 2 bases removed from V and 7 bases from J, the gap between germline ends came to 8 bases. The germline V gene encodes CDR1 SQVTM and CDR2 ANQGSEA. The CDR3 is 11 residues long. CDR3 in amino acids: CSVEQAIEAFF. The CDR3 nucleotides read TGCAGCGTTGAACAGGCAATTGAAGCTTTCTTT. The full variable domain, in which reference TRBV29-1 and TRBJ1-1 provide the parts outside the CDR3, is SAVISQKPSRDICQRGTSLTIQCQVDSQVTMMFWYRQQPGQSLTLIATANQGSEATYESGFVIDKFPISRPNLTFSTLTVSNMSPEDSSIYLCSVEQAIEAFFGQGTRLTVV.

This clonotype was detected a few times. The chain combines TRBV4-2 with TRBJ2-5, with TRBD2 matching 15 bases. Germline V gene data show CDR1 as LGHNA and CDR2 as YNFKEQ. The length of the CDR3 is 18 residues. Unmatched junction bases numbered 9, after V lost 4 bases and J lost 3 bases. CDR3 bases: TGTGCCAGCAGCCCCGGACTAGCGGGGGGGGCACCTGAAGAGACCCAGTACTTC. As protein: CASSPGLAGGAPEETQYF.

Only a few counts were recorded for this clonotype. The chain has TRBV6-5 and TRBJ1-5; the D is unclear. This CDR3 spans 13 amino acids. The germline CDR1 and CDR2 sequences are MNHEY and SVGAGI. Trimming shortened V by 4 bases and J by 4 bases, and 8 bases separated the two germline ends. CDR3 region: CASSFSRNQPQHF. DNA for the CDR3: TGTGCCAGCAGTTTCAGCCGTAATCAGCCCCAGCATTTT.

This clonotype was detected a few times. The V gene is TRBV12-3 or TRBV12-4, the J gene TRBJ1-2; the D is unclear. This CDR3 has 13 residues. V was pared by 4 bases and J by 2 bases, with 8 bases between. Here the CDR3 DNA reads TGTGCCAGCAGTTGGGTGCCCAACTATGGCTACACCTTC. It yields the protein CASSWVPNYGYTF.

In nucleotides, the CDR3 is TGTGCCAGCAGTGGAGAACGGAACACCGGGGAGCTGTTTTTT. Protein: CASSGERNTGELFF. The chain links TRBV6-1 to TRBJ2-2; no reliable D call. Germline V lookup: CDR1 MNHNS, CDR2 SASEGT. Trimming pared 4 bases from V and 1 base from J, leaving 7 bases between. The CDR3 is 14 residues long.

The V gene is TRBV20-1, the J gene TRBJ2-1; D call uncertain. The germline V gene has CDR1 DFQATT and CDR2 SNEGSKA (reference sequence). Trimming stripped 3 bases from V and 6 bases from J, with 12 bases between. The CDR3 has 13 amino acids. The CDR3 loop is CSARFPPSNEQFF. In DNA form, the CDR3 reads TGCAGTGCTAGGTTTCCGCCCTCCAATGAGCAGTTCTTC.

The CDR3 coding sequence is TGTGCCAGCAGCGTAACTAGGAATGAGCAGTTCTTC. Protein sequence: CASSVTRNEQFF. This chain links TRBV6-1 with TRBJ2-1; D may be TRBD2 (5 bases). The ends were cut back, 6 bases at V and 7 bases at J, with 10 bases in the middle. The CDR3 has 12 residues. From germline, CDR1 is MNHNS and CDR2 SASEGT.

In this sample, this clonotype turned up many times. The chain joins TRBV20-1 to TRBJ2-1; TRBD1 matches 7 bases. Germline V lookup: CDR1 DFQATT, CDR2 SNEGSKA (reference sequence). The CDR3 runs 14 residues. The V gene end was trimmed by 5 bases and the J gene end by 5 bases; junction bases not matched to a gene: 9. The CDR3 sequence is CSAGVETGHNEQFF. The DNA for the CDR3 is TGCAGTGCTGGGGTTGAGACAGGGCACAATGAGCAGTTCTTC.

This clonotype was seen only once. The chain couples TRBV11-2 to TRBJ2-2; D possibly corresponds to TRBD2 (7 bases). The V gene lost 7 bases and the J gene lost 0 bases, with 24 bases spanning the gap. This CDR3 spans 19 amino acids. The V gene's germline CDR1 is SGHAT and CDR2 FQNNGV. CDR3 region: CASILGGGRHRTNTGELFF. CDR3 DNA: TGTGCCAGCATCCTTGGGGGGGGCCGTCACCGAACGAACACCGGGGAGCTGTTTTTT.

The chain uses TRBV20-1 and TRBJ2-5, with D possibly being TRBD1 or TRBD2 (6 bases each). The germline CDR1 and CDR2 sequences are DFQATT and SNEGSKA (reference sequence). The CDR3 spans 12 residues. CDR3 sequence: CSGGQAVDTQYF. The CDR3 DNA reads as TGCAGCGGGGGCCAGGCAGTGGACACCCAGTACTTC.

This clonotype was counted many times. J is TRBJ1-1 and V is TRBV29-1, with D possibly matching TRBD1 (6 bases). From germline, CDR1 is SQVTM and CDR2 ANQGSEA. CDR3 size: 14 residues. Trimming left V 7 bases short and J 2 bases short, with 17 bases between. CDR3 coding DNA: TGCAGCGCCAAGGACAGCCTCTCCAACACTGAAGCTTTCTTT. Residues: CSAKDSLSNTEAFF.

This chain joins TRBV2 and TRBJ2-7; TRBD2 agrees at 10 bases. The germline gives CDR1 SNHLY, CDR2 FYNNEI. CDR3 length: 13 amino acids. V lost 8 bases to trimming and J lost 7 bases; unmatched junction nucleotides: 8. The CDR3 is CASRRLAGVEQYF. CDR3 sequence (DNA): TGTGCCAGCCGGCGGCTAGCGGGAGTTGAGCAGTACTTC.

This clonotype has just a few counts. The CDR3: CASSRMTGELFF. In DNA form, the CDR3 reads TGCGCCAGCAGTAGGATGACCGGGGAGCTGTTTTTT. V gene TRBV10-1 combines with J gene TRBJ2-2; no firm D call. In germline, CDR1 is WNHNN, CDR2 SYGVQD (reference sequence). The CDR3 is made up of 12 amino acids. Trimming stripped 5 bases from V and 5 bases from J, with 6 bases between.

This clonotype was seen many times. The chain recombines TRBV12-3 or TRBV12-4 with TRBJ2-3; D assignment may be TRBD1 or TRBD2 (6 bases each). The CDR3 loop spans 16 amino acids. Trimming took 8 bases from V and 0 from J, leaving 18 bases between them. Written as DNA, the CDR3 is TGTGCCAGCCGACCGAACGAGGGGGGTAGCACAGATACGCAGTATTTT. This encodes CASRPNEGGSTDTQYF.

The chain combines TRBV20-1 with TRBJ2-7; TRBD1 matches 9 bases. Germline values: CDR1 DFQATT, CDR2 SNEGSKA (reference sequence). V was pared by 5 bases and J by 5 bases, with 7 bases of the junction left unmatched. The CDR3 has 13 residues. The CDR3 bases are TGCAGTGCTCCAGGACAGGGGTACCACGAGCAGTACTTC. Protein: CSAPGQGYHEQYF.

This clonotype was observed a handful of times. The genes are TRBV6-5 and TRBJ2-7; 9 bases align to TRBD1. From germline, CDR1 is MNHEY and CDR2 SVGAGI. J gave up 2 bases and V 3 bases, and 11 bases lay outside the gene matches. The CDR3 has 17 residues. The CDR3 bases are TGTGCCAGCAGTTATGCCCGGGGGACAGGGACGACCTACGAGCAGTACTTC. This sequence encodes CASSYARGTGTTYEQYF.